Below are 31 T cell receptor beta chains sequenced from a single sample in a study of T cell changes during pregnancy in multiple sclerosis. The table came from immunoSEQ multiplex PCR; TCRdb's copy has only in-frame clones and leaves some out. The sample includes roughly 120,000 clones, approximately 90% of them seen just once. Material: peripheral blood, obtained in the third trimester of pregnancy. These receptor sequences come from a female donor with multiple sclerosis, enrolled in a pregnancy study.

V and J are TRBV19 and TRBJ2-7; tentative D call: TRBD2 (5 bases). This CDR3 spans 14 amino acids. CDR1 and CDR2 (germline): LNHDA, SQIVND (reference sequence). V lost 3 bases and J lost 0, with 9 bases in between. The CDR3 sequence is CASSIGISSYEQYF. The CDR3 DNA reads TGTGCCAGTAGTATCGGGATCTCCTCCTACGAGCAGTACTTC.

V usage is TRBV5-1 and J usage is TRBJ2-7, with TRBD1 matching 7 bases. The CDR3 covers 13 residues. After removal of 2 bases from V and 5 bases from J, the junction contained 4 bases not matched to a gene. The germline CDR1 and CDR2 sequences are SGHRS and YFSETQ. DNA for the CDR3: TGCGCCAGCAGCTTTTCAGGGGGAAACGAGCAGTACTTC. Translated: CASSFSGGNEQYF.

The gene calls are TRBV11-2 and TRBJ2-3, with 10 bases that match TRBD2. CDR1 and CDR2 from the germline V gene are SGHAT and FQNNGV. V trimming: 3 bases; J trimming: 2 bases; junction bases outside the gene matches: 11. This CDR3 contains 18 residues. The CDR3 region is CASSFPKRLAGVTDTQYF. CDR3 nucleotides: TGTGCCAGCAGCTTTCCGAAACGGCTAGCGGGGGTCACAGATACGCAGTATTTT.

V and J are TRBV25-1 and TRBJ2-7; TRBD1 aligns across 9 bases. In germline, CDR1 is MGHDK, CDR2 SYGVNS. The CDR3 has 14 amino acids. V gave up 6 bases and J gave up 4 bases; unmatched junction bases: 7. DNA for the CDR3: TGTGCCAGCAGACCCGGGACAGGGATATACGAGCAGTACTTC. This translates into CASRPGTGIYEQYF.

The CDR3 is CASSNSIDREETQYF. Written as DNA, the CDR3 is TGTGCCAGCAGTAACTCGATTGACAGGGAAGAGACCCAGTACTTC. The chain is built from TRBV2 and TRBJ2-5, with 7 bases matching TRBD1. The ends lost 5 bases at V and 3 bases at J; junction bases unmatched: 9. CDR3 length: 15 amino acids. The V gene's germline CDR1 is SNHLY and CDR2 FYNNEI.

The V call is TRBV28, the J call TRBJ2-7, with TRBD1 identical over 8 bases. There are 13 residues in the CDR3. With V trimmed by 5 bases and J by 5 bases, 5 bases remained unmatched. Germline CDR1 is MDHEN and CDR2 is SYDVKM. The CDR3 region has the DNA TGTGCCAGCAGTCCGACAGGGGTCCACGAGCAGTACTTC. Protein: CASSPTGVHEQYF.

This sequence joins TRBV28 and TRBJ2-6; 7 bases agree with TRBD1. J was trimmed by 4 bases and V by 6 bases; bases with no gene match: 9. This CDR3 spans 16 amino acids. Germline lookup yields CDR1 MDHEN and CDR2 SYDVKM. For the CDR3, the DNA is TGTGCCAGCAGCTTTACAGGGGCGCGGGGGGCCAACGTCCTGACTTTC. Its protein is CASSFTGARGANVLTF.

The V and J genes are TRBV18 and TRBJ2-7; TRBD1 matches at 8 bases. With V trimmed by 3 bases and J by 6 bases, 4 bases remained unmatched. The CDR3 runs to 13 residues. The germline gives CDR1 KGHSH, CDR2 LQKENI. The CDR3 coding sequence is TGTGCCAGCTCACCCCTAGACAGGGGCGAGCAGTACTTC. It encodes CASSPLDRGEQYF.

The chain links TRBV4-2 to TRBJ1-1; 9 positions match TRBD1. There are 18 residues in the CDR3. The germline V gene encodes CDR1 LGHNA and CDR2 YNFKEQ. Trimming cost V 0 bases and J 3 bases; bases outside gene matches: 11. CDR3 in amino acids: CASSQEGGQGMGYTEAFF. The CDR3 nucleotides read TGTGCCAGCAGCCAAGAAGGAGGACAGGGGATGGGATACACTGAAGCTTTCTTT.

The gene calls are TRBV11-2 and TRBJ2-2, with a tentative D call TRBD2 (5 bases). The CDR3 is 14 residues long. Trimming cost V 4 bases and J 6 bases, with 12 bases left between them. Germline-derived CDR1 and CDR2 are SGHAT and FQNNGV. The CDR3 loop reads CASSSSRGAGELFF. DNA of the CDR3: TGTGCCAGCAGCTCTAGCCGGGGAGCCGGGGAGCTGTTTTTT.

V gene TRBV7-9 combines with J gene TRBJ2-6, with 10 positions matching TRBD1. V dropped 11 bases and J dropped 4; count of bases not matched to a gene: 17. The germline V gene has CDR1 SEHNR and CDR2 FQNEAQ (reference sequence). The CDR3 sequence is 18 residues long. CDR3 in amino acids: CALSFGWDRGTGANVLTF. The CDR3 DNA reads TGTGCCCTCAGCTTCGGTTGGGACAGGGGAACCGGGGCCAACGTCCTGACTTTC.

V and J are TRBV19 and TRBJ1-1; D perhaps matches TRBD1 (6 bases). Per germline, CDR1 LNHDA and CDR2 SQIVND (reference sequence). V was pared by 5 bases and J by 2 bases, with 15 bases between. There are 15 residues in the CDR3. Here the CDR3 DNA reads TGTGCCAGTAGTCCCCGCACAGGGCCCAACACTGAAGCTTTCTTT. Translating gives CASSPRTGPNTEAFF.

The J gene is TRBJ2-1, the V gene TRBV28; D perhaps matches TRBD1 (6 bases). The V gene's germline CDR1 is MDHEN and CDR2 SYDVKM. CDR3 length: 17 amino acids. The germline V and J ends were trimmed by 2 bases and 7 bases, with 21 bases remaining between them. In nucleotides, the CDR3 is TGTGCCAGCAGTTTACCACAGGGTCAAGGTAGTGATAATGAGCAGTTCTTC. This sequence encodes CASSLPQGQGSDNEQFF.

The chain has TRBV28 and TRBJ2-7; 11 positions match TRBD1. This CDR3 region has 14 residues. V lost 6 bases to trimming and J lost 6 bases; unmatched junction nucleotides: 7. The germline CDR1 and CDR2 sequences are MDHEN and SYDVKM. CDR3 coding DNA: TGTGCCAGCAGCTTAACCGGGACAGGGGGCGAGCAGTACTTC. Amino acids: CASSLTGTGGEQYF.

The chain employs TRBV19 and TRBJ1-1; D might be TRBD1 (6 bases). V lost 4 bases, J lost 6 bases, and 12 bases lay in between. Germline V gives CDR1 LNHDA, CDR2 SQIVND (reference sequence). The CDR3 totals 13 residues. The CDR3 loop is CASSKNRVAEAFF. The DNA for the CDR3 is TGTGCCAGTAGTAAAAACAGGGTCGCTGAAGCTTTCTTT.

The chain links TRBV19 to TRBJ1-1; 9 bases align to TRBD1. Germline V gene sequence: CDR1 LNHDA, CDR2 SQIVND (reference sequence). The V segment lost 5 bases and the J segment 4 bases; nucleotides outside the gene matches: 8. There are 15 residues in the CDR3. Written as DNA, the CDR3 is TGTGCCAGTAGTTCCTTCCGGGACAGGGCCACTGAAGCTTTCTTT. Its protein is CASSSFRDRATEAFF.

The rearrangement links TRBV11-2 to TRBJ1-5; D is perhaps TRBD1 (6 bases). This CDR3 has 14 residues. V was cut by 5 bases and J by 5 bases, with 13 bases left in between. CDR1 is SGHAT and CDR2 is FQNNGV in the germline V gene. CDR3 sequence reads: CASSPDRYDQPQHF. Written as DNA, the CDR3 is TGTGCCAGCAGCCCAGACAGGTATGATCAGCCCCAGCATTTT. Full variable domain (missing parts from reference TRBV11-2 and TRBJ1-5): EAGVAQSPRYKIIEKRQSVAFWCNPISGHATLYWYQQILGQGPKLLIQFQNNGVVDDSQLPKDRFSAERLKGVDSTLKIQPAKLEDSAVYLCASSPDRYDQPQHFGDGTRLSIL.

J is TRBJ2-7 and V is TRBV5-1; 7 bases line up with TRBD1. V shed 4 bases, J shed 4 bases, and the junction held 8 bases outside the gene matches. Germline CDR1 is SGHRS and CDR2 is YFSETQ. The CDR3 is 14 residues long. In DNA, the CDR3 is TGCGCCAGCAGCGTAACCGGGACAGATTACGAGCAGTACTTC. Translating it yields CASSVTGTDYEQYF. Full variable domain (rest looked up from reference TRBV5-1 and TRBJ2-7): KAGVTQTPRYLIKTRGQQVTLSCSPISGHRSVSWYQQTPGQGLQFLFEYFSETQRNKGNFPGRFSGRQFSNSRSEMNVSTLELGDSALYLCASSVTGTDYEQYFGPGTRLTVT.

The chain combines TRBV20-1 with TRBJ1-1; tentatively, D is TRBD1 (6 bases). The CDR3 consists of 11 residues. Germline V CDR1 and CDR2: DFQATT, SNEGSKA (reference sequence). The CDR3 nucleotides are TGCAGCCCCCTGGGGGCCTATGAAGCTTTCTTT. Translating gives CSPLGAYEAFF.

This clone was seen a few times. This rearrangement joins TRBV11-2 to TRBJ1-1; D call uncertain. V gave up 8 bases and J gave up 3 bases, with 7 bases separating them. This CDR3 comprises 11 residues. CDR1 and CDR2 from the germline V gene are SGHAT and FQNNGV. In DNA form, the CDR3 reads TGTGCCAGCGTACGGGACACTGAAGCTTTCTTT. As protein: CASVRDTEAFF.

This clone showed up just a few times. V usage is TRBV27 and J usage is TRBJ2-7; no firm D call. There are 14 residues in the CDR3. The V gene lost 3 bases and the J gene lost 5 bases, with 14 bases spanning the gap. Germline V gene sequence: CDR1 MNHEY, CDR2 SMNVEV (reference sequence). The CDR3 bases are TGTGCCAGCAGTTTCCTACTCAATTCCCACGAGCAGTACTTC. Translation: CASSFLLNSHEQYF.

This clone was recorded once. The V call is TRBV6-5, the J call TRBJ2-7, with D maybe TRBD1 (5 bases). V was cut by 5 bases and J by 2 bases, with 13 bases left in between. Germline CDR1 is MNHEY and CDR2 is SVGAGI. CDR3 length: 14 amino acids. The CDR3 loop reads CASSPTELTYEQYF. The CDR3 bases are TGTGCCAGCAGTCCGACAGAGCTCACCTACGAGCAGTACTTC.

This clone occurred once. The chain joins TRBV7-9 to TRBJ2-7, with 10 bases matching TRBD1. The V and J ends lost 5 bases and 2 bases, in that order; junction bases with no gene match: 3. Germline V lookup: CDR1 SEHNR, CDR2 FQNEAQ (reference sequence). The CDR3 loop spans 14 amino acids. CDR3 in DNA: TGTGCCAGCAGCGCCGGGACAGGGGCCTACGAGCAGTACTTC. Translation gives CASSAGTGAYEQYF. Using reference TRBV7-9 and TRBJ2-7 for the parts outside the CDR3, the full variable domain is DTGVSQNPRHKITKRGQNVTFRCDPISEHNRLYWYRQTLGQGPEFLTYFQNEAQLEKSRLLSDRFSAERPKGSFSTLEIQRTEQGDSAMYLCASSAGTGAYEQYFGPGTRLTVT.

This sequence joins TRBV6-1 and TRBJ2-7; 7 positions agree with TRBD1. From germline, CDR1 is MNHNS and CDR2 SASEGT. V gave up 6 bases and J gave up 2 bases; unmatched junction bases: 7. CDR3 length: 14 residues. CDR3 sequence (DNA): TGTGCCAGCAGCCAGACAGGGATCGCCTACGAGCAGTACTTC. Translation: CASSQTGIAYEQYF.

The CDR3, as DNA: TGTGCCAGCAGTGAGCTAAAAGGGAGCGCCGAGCAGTACTTC. Protein product: CASSELKGSAEQYF. This chain links TRBV6-1 with TRBJ2-7; possibly TRBD2 for D (5 bases). The V end was cut by 3 bases, the J end by 6 bases, with 15 bases between. Germline-derived CDR1 and CDR2 are MNHNS and SASEGT. CDR3 length: 14 residues.

In nucleotides, the CDR3 is TGTGCCAGCAGCCCGGCGAGGGTCTATGGCTACACCTTC. As protein: CASSPARVYGYTF. The rearrangement joins TRBV14 to TRBJ1-2; unclear D gene. V was clipped by 4 bases and J by 4 bases, with 10 bases between them. The CDR3 has 13 residues. Germline V lookup: CDR1 SGHDN, CDR2 FVKESK. The full variable domain, with the rest looked up from reference TRBV14 and TRBJ1-2, is EAGVTQFPSHSVIEKGQTVTLRCDPISGHDNLYWYRRVMGKEIKFLLHFVKESKQDESGMPNNRFLAERTGGTYSTLKVQPAELEDSGVYFCASSPARVYGYTFGSGTRLTVV.

The chain uses TRBV6-1 and TRBJ1-2, with D hard to call. V lost 2 bases to trimming and J lost 9 bases, with 16 bases between them. The CDR3 consists of 14 residues. Germline assignment: CDR1 MNHNS and CDR2 SASEGT. This chain's CDR3 is CASSESGGFNRYTF. In DNA, the CDR3 is TGTGCCAGCAGTGAATCAGGAGGGTTCAACCGCTACACCTTC.

The chain employs TRBV18 and TRBJ1-1; 7 positions match TRBD1. This CDR3 spans 14 amino acids. Trimming at V came to 5 bases and at J to 4 bases, leaving 7 bases not matched to a gene. Per germline, CDR1 KGHSH and CDR2 LQKENI. In DNA form, the CDR3 reads TGTGCCAGCTCATTCACAGGGGTGGGCACTGAAGCTTTCTTT. This encodes CASSFTGVGTEAFF.

In this sample, this clone turned up once. The V gene is TRBV30, the J gene TRBJ2-7; D remains unclear. V shed 3 bases and J shed 3 bases, with 12 bases lying between them. There are 13 residues in the CDR3. Germline V gene sequence: CDR1 GTSNPN, CDR2 SVGIG (reference sequence). This chain's CDR3 is CAWRVVNSYEQYF. CDR3 nucleotide sequence: TGTGCCTGGAGGGTCGTGAATAGCTACGAGCAGTACTTC.

The V call is TRBV27, the J call TRBJ2-7; TRBD2 matches 9 bases. The CDR3 is made up of 16 amino acids. CDR1 is MNHEY and CDR2 is SMNVEV in the germline V gene (reference sequence). The junction had 13 bases not matched to a gene; V was cut back by 5 bases and J by 5 bases. The CDR3 DNA is TGTGCCAGCAGTCGAGGAATAGCGGGAGAGGGGAACGAGCAGTACTTC. Its protein product is CASSRGIAGEGNEQYF.

The gene calls are TRBV13 and TRBJ1-1, with D unclear. Germline values: CDR1 PRHDT, CDR2 FYEKMQ (reference sequence). V shed 5 bases and J shed 2 bases, with 15 bases lying between them. The CDR3 is 15 residues long. The CDR3 nucleotides read TGTGCCAGCAGCCCCTTTGGAGGGCCCAACACTGAAGCTTTCTTT. This gives the protein CASSPFGGPNTEAFF. The whole variable domain, filled in from reference TRBV13 and TRBJ1-1, reads AAGVIQSPRHLIKEKRETATLKCYPIPRHDTVYWYQQGPGQDPQFLISFYEKMQSDKGSIPDRFSAQQFSDYHSELNMSSLELGDSALYFCASSPFGGPNTEAFFGQGTRLTVV.